What follows describes a single T cell receptor beta chain. No antigen is known for it. The data are from a study of cytomegalovirus exposure and HLA in healthy donors. General observations from the study: In vitro testing confirmed a few CMV-associated chains as specific for CMV antigens.

In the PCR, 60 Vbeta and 13 Jbeta primers were used. The table came from immunoSEQ multiplex PCR; TCRdb's copy has only in-frame clones and leaves some out. The table includes about 160,000 clones, about 64% detected once. The CDR3 contains 11 residues. Germline-derived CDR1 and CDR2 are DFQATT and SNEGSKA (reference sequence). The V gene lost 4 bases and the J gene lost 14 bases, with 12 bases spanning the gap. Sequenced: PBMCs. This TCR was recovered from a man aged 50 to 60 in good health and CMV-seronegative. V and J are TRBV20-1 and TRBJ1-6; TRBD1 might be the D (6 bases). CDR3 bases: TGCAGTGCTATTAAACAGGGAGCCCTCCACTTT. Translated, it gives CSAIKQGALHF.